These T cell receptor beta chains were read from a single sample in a study of T cells in Graves' hyperthyroidism and ophthalmopathy. MiXCR, applied by TCRdb to the multiplex PCR reads, yields one record per CDR3 protein. The sample shows 550,000 to 850,000 distinct CDR3 sequences, approximately 19% of them seen only once. Input material: blood. The origin of the receptors is a woman between 50 and 59 years old with Graves' hyperthyroidism that later progressed to Graves' ophthalmopathy. CDR3s include the opening cysteine and the closing phenylalanine or tryptophan. Each record gives: V gene, J gene, D gene, clone size, CDR3 protein, CDR3 DNA. The D gene is left open where the match is weak. Some rows mark clone size as missing; the rest say once, few, many or name a class of expanded clone.

TRBV11-2	TRBJ2-7	TRBD1	many	CASSQFRQGRSYEQYF	TGTGCCAGCAGTCAATTCAGACAGGGGCGGTCCTACGAGCAGTACTTC
TRBV2	TRBJ2-2	TRBD1	many	CASRRTGDTGELFF	TGTGCCAGCAGAAGGACAGGTGACACCGGGGAGCTGTTTTTT
TRBV3-1	TRBJ1-2	-	few	CASSQGPGYGYTF	TGTGCCAGCAGCCAAGGTCCGGGCTATGGCTACACCTTC
TRBV19	TRBJ1-2	-	-	CASSLADTYGYTF	TGTGCCAGTAGTCTCGCTGACACCTATGGCTACACCTTC
TRBV5-8	TRBJ2-5	TRBD2	many	CASSFDGLAGDGETQYF	TGTGCCAGCAGTTTTGACGGACTAGCGGGGGATGGGGAGACCCAGTACTTC
TRBV20-1	TRBJ2-1	-	many	CSARDLGGLYNEQFF	TGCAGTGCTAGAGATCTCGGGGGGCTTTATAATGAGCAGTTCTTC
TRBV3-1	TRBJ2-1	-	many	CASSQGGDAGEQFF	TGTGCCAGCAGCCAAGGAGGGGATGCCGGAGAGCAGTTCTTC
TRBV27	TRBJ1-1	TRBD1	few	CASTPRTGGINTEAFF	TGTGCCAGCACTCCGAGGACAGGGGGCATCAACACTGAAGCTTTCTTT
TRBV19	TRBJ2-5	-	-	CASSTKEGETQYF	TGTGCCAGTAGTACTAAGGAAGGAGAGACCCAGTACTTC
TRBV28	TRBJ2-2	TRBD1	many	CASSIYDRGLSTGELFF	TGTGCCAGCAGTATATACGACAGGGGGCTCAGCACCGGGGAGCTGTTTTTT
TRBV13	TRBJ2-1	-	few	CASSLRKNEQFF	TGTGCCAGCAGCTTACGGAAAAATGAGCAGTTCTTC
TRBV7-8	TRBJ2-2	-	-	CASSFVASLGGELFF	TGTGCCAGCAGCTTCGTGGCTAGCCTGGGCGGGGAGCTGTTTTTT
TRBV27	TRBJ2-7	TRBD2	-	CASSPLGTSGVLPYEQYF	TGTGCCAGCAGTCCTTTGGGGACTAGCGGGGTACTACCCTACGAGCAGTACTTC
TRBV28	TRBJ1-3	-	-	CASSPRLGDITIYF	TGTGCCAGCAGTCCTCGCTTGGGCGATATCACCATATATTTT
TRBV9	TRBJ1-1	-	few	CASSEHTRARNTKAFF	TGTGCCAGCAGCGAGCACACCAGGGCCCGGAACACTAAAGCTTTCTTT
TRBV15	TRBJ2-1	TRBD1	-	CATSRGQGGREQFF	TGTGCCACCAGCAGAGGACAGGGGGGGCGAGAGCAGTTCTTC
TRBV7-3	TRBJ1-2	TRBD1	few	CASSISGQGNYGYTF	TGTGCCAGCAGCATTAGCGGACAGGGAAACTATGGCTACACCTTC
TRBV5-5	TRBJ1-6	TRBD1	once	CASSFRDRPNSPPHF	TGTGCCAGCAGCTTTCGGGACAGGCCTAATTCACCCCCCCACTTT
TRBV12-3/TRBV12-4	TRBJ2-1	-	many	CASSLTRGGEQFF	TGTGCCAGCAGTTTAACCAGGGGGGGTGAGCAGTTCTTC
TRBV18	TRBJ2-5	TRBD1	few	CASSPIRDSTGQETQYF	TGTGCCAGCTCACCTATAAGGGACAGTACTGGACAAGAGACCCAGTACTTC
TRBV20-1	TRBJ1-5	-	few	CSASRGKDRVPPQHF	TGCAGTGCTAGCCGGGGGAAGGACAGAGTACCGCCCCAGCATTTT
TRBV2	TRBJ2-3	-	many	CASSLRDPRADTQYF	TGTGCCAGCAGCCTCCGGGACCCGAGGGCAGATACGCAGTATTTT
TRBV7-2	TRBJ1-2	-	-	CASSLASSGGINGYTF	TGTGCCAGCAGCTTAGCATCTTCGGGGGGGATCAATGGCTACACCTTC
TRBV7-9	TRBJ1-1	-	few	CASSPGVSVTEAFF	TGTGCCAGCAGCCCCGGGGTGAGTGTCACTGAAGCTTTCTTT
TRBV20-1	TRBJ1-2	-	many	CSAPRSAYGYTF	TGCAGTGCTCCACGATCAGCCTATGGCTACACCTTC
TRBV10-3	TRBJ2-5	-	-	CAISDDRGLPETQYF	TGTGCCATCAGTGATGACAGGGGACTACCAGAGACCCAGTACTTC
TRBV3-1	TRBJ2-1	TRBD2	few	CASSQGLAGNNKQFF	TGTGCCAGCAGCCAAGGACTAGCAGGGAACAATAAGCAGTTCTTC
TRBV10-2	TRBJ1-2	TRBD1	-	CASTARGASYGYTF	TGCGCCAGCACTGCCAGGGGGGCGAGCTATGGCTACACCTTC
TRBV12-5	TRBJ2-1	-	-	CASGVGGAVYNEQFF	TGTGCTAGTGGTGTTGGGGGGGCGGTTTACAATGAGCAGTTCTTC
TRBV7-9	TRBJ2-5	-	many	CASSLDAPTGETQYF	TGTGCCAGCAGCTTGGACGCTCCCACGGGCGAGACCCAGTACTTC
TRBV20-1	TRBJ1-1	TRBD1	-	CSAGRGTELNTEAFF	TGCAGTGCTGGCCGTGGGACAGAGCTGAACACTGAAGCTTTCTTT
TRBV3-1	TRBJ1-2	TRBD1	many	CASSQAEDRLRGGYTF	TGTGCCAGCAGCCAGGCCGAGGACAGGCTGCGAGGTGGCTACACCTTC
TRBV29-1	TRBJ1-1	TRBD1	few	CSVDRGSGTEAFF	TGCAGCGTCGACAGGGGTTCGGGCACTGAAGCTTTCTTT
TRBV3-1	TRBJ2-1	TRBD1	many	CASSGPWTGLGEQFF	TGTGCCAGCAGCGGCCCCTGGACAGGGCTTGGTGAGCAGTTCTTC
TRBV4-1	TRBJ1-2	-	-	CASSQEDAGIIYGYTF	TGCGCCAGCAGCCAGGAAGATGCTGGGATCATCTATGGCTACACCTTC
TRBV5-1	TRBJ2-1	-	-	CASSFSRDSYNEQFF	TGCGCCAGCAGCTTTAGTCGGGACTCCTACAATGAGCAGTTCTTC
TRBV25-1	TRBJ1-2	-	-	CASSEPDRVNYGYTF	TGTGCCAGCAGTGAACCGGACAGAGTGAACTATGGCTACACCTTC
TRBV19	TRBJ1-1	-	few	CASSIRGGSVMNTEAFF	TGTGCCAGTAGTATTCGGGGCGGGAGTGTCATGAACACTGAAGCTTTCTTT
TRBV3-1	TRBJ1-6	TRBD1	few	CASSQGQGMSSPLHF	TGTGCCAGCAGCCAGGGACAGGGGATGAGTTCACCCCTCCACTTT
TRBV7-8	TRBJ1-1	-	many	CASSLVRLMNTEAFF	TGTGCCAGCAGCTTAGTCCGACTCATGAACACTGAAGCTTTCTTT